Listed below are T cell receptor beta chains from one sample, sequenced in a study of blood T cell repertoires in COVID-19. The assay was immunoSEQ multiplex PCR, and TCRdb's table has in-frame clones only and misses some. The sample shows roughly 81,000 clones, roughly nine tenths of them seen only once. Sequenced: peripheral blood. These receptors were obtained from a man aged 30-40 years with acute or convalescent COVID-19. Each CDR3 is given with its conserved first and last residue. Each record gives: D gene, V gene, clone size, J gene, CDR3 DNA, CDR3 protein. D genes are given only for firm matches. Rows give clone size only sometimes, using once, few, many, or a class for an expanded clone.

D gene: TRBD1; V gene: TRBV5-1; clone size: .; J gene: TRBJ2-2; CDR3 DNA: TGCGCCAGCAGCGGGGGACAGGGGAACACCGGGGAGCTGTTTTTT; CDR3 protein: CASSGGQGNTGELFF
D gene: .; V gene: TRBV5-1; clone size: .; J gene: TRBJ2-4; CDR3 DNA: TGCGCCAGCAGCTTGGAACGGGGGTACATTCAGTACTTC; CDR3 protein: CASSLERGYIQYF
D gene: TRBD2; V gene: TRBV2; clone size: .; J gene: TRBJ2-3; CDR3 DNA: TGTGCCAGCAGTCCCTGGACTAGCGGGATATCCACAGATACGCAGTATTTT; CDR3 protein: CASSPWTSGISTDTQYF
D gene: TRBD2; V gene: TRBV27; clone size: .; J gene: TRBJ2-2; CDR3 DNA: TGTGCCAGCACCAAGGGTGGACTAGCGGGAGGGGTTAGCACCGGGGAGCTGTTTTTT; CDR3 protein: CASTKGGLAGGVSTGELFF
D gene: .; V gene: TRBV14; clone size: .; J gene: TRBJ1-1; CDR3 DNA: TGTGCCAGCAGCCTTGGGGGGATGTACGCTTTCTTT; CDR3 protein: CASSLGGMYAFF
D gene: TRBD2; V gene: TRBV27; clone size: .; J gene: TRBJ2-7; CDR3 DNA: TGTGCCAGCAGTCCCTCTAGCGGGAGGCCCTACGAGCAGTACTTC; CDR3 protein: CASSPSSGRPYEQYF
D gene: .; V gene: TRBV9; clone size: .; J gene: TRBJ1-1; CDR3 DNA: TGTGCCAGCAGCGCTACGACAGCGAACACTGAAGCTTTCTTT; CDR3 protein: CASSATTANTEAFF
D gene: TRBD1; V gene: TRBV11-2; clone size: .; J gene: TRBJ2-1; CDR3 DNA: TGTGCCAGCAGCTCTCGGACAGGGGGTGAGCAGTTCTTC; CDR3 protein: CASSSRTGGEQFF
D gene: TRBD1; V gene: TRBV5-1; clone size: few; J gene: TRBJ2-7; CDR3 DNA: TGCGCCAGCAGCTTGAGTGCACAGGGGGTGCGCGAGCAGTACTTC; CDR3 protein: CASSLSAQGVREQYF
D gene: TRBD2; V gene: TRBV7-3; clone size: .; J gene: TRBJ2-7; CDR3 DNA: TGTGCCAGCAGCTTCCGACTAGCGGAGAATTACGAGCAGTACTTC; CDR3 protein: CASSFRLAENYEQYF
D gene: TRBD1; V gene: TRBV5-6; clone size: once; J gene: TRBJ2-7; CDR3 DNA: TGTGCCAGCAGCACCTTCGGACAGGGTAGGGACTACGAGCAGTACTTC; CDR3 protein: CASSTFGQGRDYEQYF
D gene: .; V gene: TRBV9; clone size: .; J gene: TRBJ2-7; CDR3 DNA: TGTGCCAGCAGCCTAGGATGGGGGCCCACCCACGAGCAGTACTTC; CDR3 protein: CASSLGWGPTHEQYF
D gene: .; V gene: TRBV7-7; clone size: few; J gene: TRBJ2-3; CDR3 DNA: TGTGCCAGCAGCTTAGGATTGACTAGCACAGATACGCAGTATTTT; CDR3 protein: CASSLGLTSTDTQYF
D gene: .; V gene: TRBV2; clone size: .; J gene: TRBJ2-7; CDR3 DNA: TGTGCCAGCAAGGTTGACAGCTACGAGCAGTACTTC; CDR3 protein: CASKVDSYEQYF
D gene: TRBD2; V gene: TRBV28; clone size: .; J gene: TRBJ2-1; CDR3 DNA: TGTGCCAGCAGTTCTCACAAAATAAGAGGACTAGCGGGAGCTAATGAGCAGTTCTTC; CDR3 protein: CASSSHKIRGLAGANEQFF
D gene: .; V gene: TRBV14; clone size: .; J gene: TRBJ1-2; CDR3 DNA: TGTGCCAGCAGCCAAAGGGGCGGCTATGGCTACACCTTC; CDR3 protein: CASSQRGGYGYTF
D gene: TRBD2; V gene: TRBV19; clone size: .; J gene: TRBJ2-3; CDR3 DNA: TGTGCCAGTAGTTTCGGACTAGCGGGAGGGCCTTCCACAGATACGCAGTATTTT; CDR3 protein: CASSFGLAGGPSTDTQYF
D gene: TRBD2; V gene: TRBV7-3; clone size: .; J gene: TRBJ2-3; CDR3 DNA: TGTGCCAGCAGCTTAACGTTCCTAGCGGGAGGAGGGGATACGCAGTATTTT; CDR3 protein: CASSLTFLAGGGDTQYF
D gene: .; V gene: TRBV27; clone size: .; J gene: TRBJ2-1; CDR3 DNA: TGTGCCAGCAGTCGGTGGACTACCTACAATGAGCAGTTCTTC; CDR3 protein: CASSRWTTYNEQFF
D gene: .; V gene: TRBV28; clone size: .; J gene: TRBJ1-1; CDR3 DNA: TGTGCCAGCAGTTGGGGGGATGAAGCTTTCTTT; CDR3 protein: CASSWGDEAFF
D gene: .; V gene: TRBV30; clone size: .; J gene: TRBJ2-1; CDR3 DNA: TGTGCCTGGAGTGAGTGGAGGGGGCCTGGTAATGAGCAGTTCTTC; CDR3 protein: CAWSEWRGPGNEQFF
D gene: TRBD1; V gene: TRBV7-8; clone size: .; J gene: TRBJ2-7; CDR3 DNA: TGTGCCAGCAGCCCCTCGGGGACAGGGAGCTCCTACGAGCAGTACTTC; CDR3 protein: CASSPSGTGSSYEQYF
D gene: TRBD1; V gene: TRBV7-3; clone size: once; J gene: TRBJ1-3; CDR3 DNA: TGTGCCAGCAGCCCCCACGATCCCTGGACAGGGACCGGAAACACCATATATTTT; CDR3 protein: CASSPHDPWTGTGNTIYF
D gene: TRBD1; V gene: TRBV15; clone size: .; J gene: TRBJ1-1; CDR3 DNA: TGTGCCACCAGCAGAGGAAAACAGGGGACTGAAGCTTTCTTT; CDR3 protein: CATSRGKQGTEAFF
D gene: .; V gene: TRBV9; clone size: few; J gene: TRBJ1-4; CDR3 DNA: TGTGCCAGCAGCTTCAGTAGGGGGTTTAATGAAAAACTGTTTTTT; CDR3 protein: CASSFSRGFNEKLFF
D gene: .; V gene: TRBV21-1; clone size: few; J gene: TRBJ1-1; CDR3 DNA: TGTGCCAGCAGCAAAGGGGGAGGGACTGAAGCTTTCTTT; CDR3 protein: CASSKGGGTEAFF
D gene: .; V gene: TRBV12-3/TRBV12-4; clone size: few; J gene: TRBJ1-3; CDR3 DNA: TGTGCCAGCAGCCCTAATTCTGGAAACACCATATATTTT; CDR3 protein: CASSPNSGNTIYF
D gene: TRBD1; V gene: TRBV27; clone size: once; J gene: TRBJ1-1; CDR3 DNA: TGTGCCAGCAGACCACCGGGACAGGGTATGTGGGGCCTGGCGAACACTGAAGCTTTCTTT; CDR3 protein: CASRPPGQGMWGLANTEAFF
D gene: .; V gene: TRBV2; clone size: .; J gene: TRBJ2-1; CDR3 DNA: TGTGCCAGCAGTGAGGTCAGGGGTGATCGGAATGAGCAGTTCTTC; CDR3 protein: CASSEVRGDRNEQFF
D gene: TRBD1; V gene: TRBV5-1; clone size: .; J gene: TRBJ1-1; CDR3 DNA: TGCGCCAGCAGTTTTACAGGGGGCTGGAACACTGAAGCTTTCTTT; CDR3 protein: CASSFTGGWNTEAFF
D gene: .; V gene: TRBV19; clone size: .; J gene: TRBJ2-2; CDR3 DNA: TGTGCCAGTAGTCCCTACGGGGGACAGACATCGAACACCGGGGAGCTGTTTTTT; CDR3 protein: CASSPYGGQTSNTGELFF
D gene: .; V gene: TRBV4-1; clone size: .; J gene: TRBJ1-4; CDR3 DNA: TGCGCCAGCAGCCAGTTTGGTTTTGGCGAAAAACTGTTTTTT; CDR3 protein: CASSQFGFGEKLFF
D gene: TRBD2; V gene: TRBV18; clone size: .; J gene: TRBJ2-7; CDR3 DNA: TGTGCCAGCTCTCCTACTAGCGGGATGGGCGAGCAGTACTTC; CDR3 protein: CASSPTSGMGEQYF
D gene: TRBD1; V gene: TRBV7-9; clone size: .; J gene: TRBJ1-2; CDR3 DNA: TGTGCCAGCAGTCCAATTTACCTCACGGGACAGGGAATTGGCTACACCTTC; CDR3 protein: CASSPIYLTGQGIGYTF
D gene: .; V gene: TRBV4-1; clone size: .; J gene: TRBJ2-3; CDR3 DNA: TGCGCCAGCAGCCAAGTCGGTCTAGACCCAGATACGCAGTATTTT; CDR3 protein: CASSQVGLDPDTQYF
D gene: .; V gene: TRBV4-1; clone size: .; J gene: TRBJ2-2; CDR3 DNA: TGCGCCAGCAGCCAGGGAGGACTACTACTGGCCGGGGAGCTGTTTTTT; CDR3 protein: CASSQGGLLLAGELFF
D gene: .; V gene: TRBV27; clone size: .; J gene: TRBJ2-5; CDR3 DNA: TGTGCCAGCAAGTGGGGCTTGTACCAAGAGACCCAGTACTTC; CDR3 protein: CASKWGLYQETQYF
D gene: TRBD2; V gene: TRBV6-5; clone size: .; J gene: TRBJ2-1; CDR3 DNA: TGTGCCAGCAGCCTAAGCGGGAGGGGGAATGAGCAGTTCTTC; CDR3 protein: CASSLSGRGNEQFF
D gene: .; V gene: TRBV11-2; clone size: .; J gene: TRBJ2-5; CDR3 DNA: TGTGCCAGCAGCCCGCCGGGTGGGGAGACCCAGTACTTC; CDR3 protein: CASSPPGGETQYF
D gene: TRBD1; V gene: TRBV6-1; clone size: .; J gene: TRBJ1-1; CDR3 DNA: TGTGCCAGCAGTGACGCTTTCGGGACAGGTTCAACTGAAGCTTTCTTT; CDR3 protein: CASSDAFGTGSTEAFF
D gene: TRBD2; V gene: TRBV28; clone size: .; J gene: TRBJ2-3; CDR3 DNA: TGTGCCAGCAGTTTTAAGAACCTAGCGGAGATTAGCACAGATACGCAGTATTTT; CDR3 protein: CASSFKNLAEISTDTQYF
D gene: TRBD1; V gene: TRBV7-2; clone size: .; J gene: TRBJ1-6; CDR3 DNA: TGTGCCAGCAGCTCTGACAGGGACAATTCACCCCTCCACTTT; CDR3 protein: CASSSDRDNSPLHF
D gene: .; V gene: TRBV5-1; clone size: .; J gene: TRBJ2-5; CDR3 DNA: TGCGCCAGCACCACTGGTTCCCAAGAGACCCAGTACTTC; CDR3 protein: CASTTGSQETQYF
D gene: .; V gene: TRBV5-1; clone size: .; J gene: TRBJ2-2; CDR3 DNA: TGCGCCAGCAACACCGCGGGGCAGGGCGGGGAGCTGTTTTTT; CDR3 protein: CASNTAGQGGELFF
D gene: .; V gene: TRBV27; clone size: .; J gene: TRBJ2-7; CDR3 DNA: TGTGCCAGCAGTTTAGGAACACTCGGGTTCGAGCAGTACTTC; CDR3 protein: CASSLGTLGFEQYF
D gene: .; V gene: TRBV7-2; clone size: .; J gene: TRBJ2-2; CDR3 DNA: TGTGCCAGCACCTTTTCTGCCCCAGGGGACACCGGGGAGCTGTTTTTT; CDR3 protein: CASTFSAPGDTGELFF
D gene: .; V gene: TRBV9; clone size: once; J gene: TRBJ1-2; CDR3 DNA: TGTGCCAGCAGCGACAGGGCTGGAGGCTACACCTTC; CDR3 protein: CASSDRAGGYTF
D gene: .; V gene: TRBV18; clone size: .; J gene: TRBJ2-7; CDR3 DNA: TGTGCCAGCTCACCCGGCCTAGTCTACGAGCAGTACTTC; CDR3 protein: CASSPGLVYEQYF